This TCR beta chain was recorded in a study of T-cell reconstitution after alpha-beta-depleted transplantation in children. CDR3 length equals 14 residues. After removal of 6 bases from V and 2 bases from J, the junction contained 5 bases not matched to a gene. This clonotype was found many times. Unique molecular identifiers were used in preparing the TCRbeta library. TCRdb called the PCR reads again in MiXCR, with one record for every CDR3 protein. The sample holds tens of thousands of distinct CDR3 sequences, 15% to 20% seen once. The sequence was obtained from a male patient aged 2 to 9 who had a stem cell transplant for acute lymphoblastic leukemia, so the T cells may come from the graft donor. The sample here was PBMCs, mostly from graft donor cells, taken 360 days after TCRalphabeta/CD19-depleted stem cell transplant. This chain uses TRBV12-3 or TRBV12-4 with TRBJ2-7; 9 nucleotides agree with TRBD2. In DNA form, the CDR3 reads TGTGCCAGCAGCAATAGCGGGAGTCCCTACGAGCAGTACTTC. Its translation is CASSNSGSPYEQYF.